This T cell receptor beta chain derives from a study of T cell repertoires in cytomegalovirus infection. One entry per CDR3 protein results from TCRdb running MiXCR on the reads. The sample carries more than 200,000 distinct CDR3 sequences, approximately 9.1% recorded once. This clonotype was observed many times. The CDR3 consists of 13 residues. V lost 6 bases and J 4 bases, leaving 11 bases between the germline ends. CDR1 is MNHNS and CDR2 is SASEGT in the germline V gene. Sequenced input: PBMCs. This chain connects TRBV6-1 to TRBJ2-3; D gene ambiguous. The clonotype originates from a human donor in good health (CMV status not recorded). Some clones in this sample may be carry-over from other donors' samples. CDR3 region: CASRAAWADTQYF. The CDR3 DNA is TGTGCCAGCAGAGCTGCCTGGGCAGATACGCAGTATTTT.